This T cell receptor beta chain is drawn from a study of blood T cells in healthy people across ages. With a J-beta primer mix and a sample-barcoded 5' primer, a second PCR ran about 7 to 12 cycles. TCRdb ran MiXCR on the 5' RACE reads and lists one entry per CDR3 protein. The sample holds approximately 1.5 million distinct CDR3 sequences, approximately 39% seen once. The germline V gene has CDR1 SGHRS and CDR2 YFSETQ. This CDR3 has 14 residues. The V gene end was trimmed by 0 bases and the J gene end by 6 bases; junction bases not matched to a gene: 4. The receptor comes from a woman aged 18-30 years in good health. This sequence joins TRBV5-1 and TRBJ2-3; 7 nucleotides line up with TRBD2. The sequenced sample was blood. The CDR3: CASSLVSGEDTQYF. CDR3 coding DNA: TGCGCCAGCAGCTTGGTGAGCGGGGAGGATACGCAGTATTTT.